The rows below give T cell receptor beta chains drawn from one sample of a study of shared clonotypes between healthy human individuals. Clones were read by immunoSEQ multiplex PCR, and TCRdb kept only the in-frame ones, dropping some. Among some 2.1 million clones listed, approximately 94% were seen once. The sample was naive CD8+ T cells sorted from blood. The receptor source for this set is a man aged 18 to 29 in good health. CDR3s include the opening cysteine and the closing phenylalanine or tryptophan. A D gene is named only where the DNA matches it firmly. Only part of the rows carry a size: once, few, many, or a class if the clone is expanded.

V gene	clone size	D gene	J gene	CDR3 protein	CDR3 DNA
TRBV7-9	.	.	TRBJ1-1	CASSLAAINTEAFF	TGTGCCAGCAGCTTAGCGGCGATCAACACTGAAGCTTTCTTT
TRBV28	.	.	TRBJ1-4	CASTLGGDEKLFF	TGTGCCAGCACCTTAGGGGGTGATGAAAAACTGTTTTTT
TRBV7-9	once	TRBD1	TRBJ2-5	CASSWTRDRGREETQYF	TGTGCCAGCAGCTGGACCCGGGACAGGGGGCGGGAAGAGACCCAGTACTTC
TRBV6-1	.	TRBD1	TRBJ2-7	CASSEGTGGGEQYF	TGTGCCAGCAGTGAAGGGACAGGGGGGGGCGAGCAGTACTTC
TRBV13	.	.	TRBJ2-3	CASSLDYRDTQYF	TGTGCCAGCAGCTTAGACTACCGGGATACGCAGTATTTT
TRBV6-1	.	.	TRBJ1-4	CASSEGRGGGNEKLFF	TGTGCCAGCAGTGAAGGAAGGGGCGGGGGGAATGAAAAACTGTTTTTT
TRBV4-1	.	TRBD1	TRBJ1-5	CASSQPGTGGYQPQHF	TGCGCCAGCAGCCAACCCGGGACAGGAGGTTATCAGCCCCAGCATTTT
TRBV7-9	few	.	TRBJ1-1	CASSSTGNTEAFF	TGTGCCAGCAGCTCGACAGGGAACACTGAAGCTTTCTTT
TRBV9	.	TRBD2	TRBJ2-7	CASSPGGSSYEQYF	TGTGCCAGCAGCCCGGGAGGTTCCTCCTACGAGCAGTACTTC
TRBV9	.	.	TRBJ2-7	CASSPQGLGDEQYF	TGTGCCAGCAGTCCTCAGGGTCTTGGTGACGAGCAGTACTTC
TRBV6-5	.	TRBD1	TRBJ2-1	CASNGDRGLNEQFF	TGTGCCAGCAACGGGGACAGGGGGCTTAATGAGCAGTTCTTC
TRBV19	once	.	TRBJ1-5	CATRGGYQPQHF	TGTGCCACGCGGGGAGGATATCAGCCCCAGCATTTT
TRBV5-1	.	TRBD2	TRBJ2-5	CASSLGLADLLYQETQYF	TGCGCCAGCAGCCTCGGACTAGCGGACCTTTTGTACCAAGAGACCCAGTACTTC
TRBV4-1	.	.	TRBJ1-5	CASSQERTLSNQPQHF	TGCGCCAGCAGCCAAGAGAGGACACTTAGCAATCAGCCCCAGCATTTT
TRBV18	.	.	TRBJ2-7	CASSPPRGTGYEQYF	TGTGCCAGCTCACCACCGCGCGGGACCGGCTACGAGCAGTACTTC
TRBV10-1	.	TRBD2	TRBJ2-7	CASSAGTSGYEQYF	TGCGCCAGCAGTGCCGGGACTAGCGGGTACGAGCAGTACTTC
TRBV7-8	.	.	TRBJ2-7	CASSTGGYSYEQYF	TGTGCCAGCAGCACCGGCGGGTATTCCTACGAGCAGTACTTC
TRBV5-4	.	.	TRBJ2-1	CASIVQGGGEQFF	TGTGCCAGCATCGTGCAGGGGGGCGGTGAGCAGTTCTTC
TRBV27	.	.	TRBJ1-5	CASSPQGDGHNQPQHF	TGTGCCAGCAGTCCCCAAGGGGACGGCCACAATCAGCCCCAGCATTTT
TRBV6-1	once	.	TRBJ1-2	CASSDRSWAVYGYTF	TGTGCCAGCAGTGACCGCTCCTGGGCCGTCTATGGCTACACCTTC
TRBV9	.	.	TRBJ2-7	CASSVAPLYEQYF	TGTGCCAGCAGCGTAGCCCCCCTCTACGAGCAGTACTTC
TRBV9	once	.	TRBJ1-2	CASSVKIEVSHYGYTF	TGTGCCAGCAGCGTTAAAATTGAGGTCAGCCACTATGGCTACACCTTC
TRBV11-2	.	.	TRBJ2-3	CASSPRDLSSTDTQYF	TGTGCCAGCAGCCCACGGGACTTATCTAGCACAGATACGCAGTATTTT
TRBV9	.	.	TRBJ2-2	CASSVGGSTGELFF	TGTGCCAGCAGCGTAGGGGGTTCCACCGGGGAGCTGTTTTTT
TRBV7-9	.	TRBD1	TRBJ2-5	CASSSDRDIEETQYF	TGTGCCAGCAGCTCCGACAGGGATATTGAAGAGACCCAGTACTTC
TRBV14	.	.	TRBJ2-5	CASATQGGRETQYF	TGTGCCAGCGCAACCCAAGGGGGGAGAGAGACCCAGTACTTC
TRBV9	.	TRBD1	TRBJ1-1	CASSATGGARAEAFF	TGTGCCAGCAGCGCGACAGGGGGCGCGAGGGCTGAAGCTTTCTTT
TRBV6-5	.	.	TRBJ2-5	CASSYVPGDYQETQYF	TGTGCCAGCAGTTACGTCCCAGGGGATTACCAAGAGACCCAGTACTTC
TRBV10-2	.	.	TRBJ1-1	CASSETGTREAFF	TGCGCCAGCAGTGAGACCGGGACAAGAGAAGCTTTCTTT
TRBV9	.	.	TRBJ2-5	CASSVGRGSETQYF	TGTGCCAGCAGCGTAGGGAGGGGATCAGAGACCCAGTACTTC
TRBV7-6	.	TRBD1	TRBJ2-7	CASSLDRGGDYEQYF	TGTGCCAGCAGCTTAGACAGGGGTGGGGACTACGAGCAGTACTTC
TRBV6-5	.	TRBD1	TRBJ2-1	CASSQGQGSYNEQFF	TGTGCCAGCAGCCAGGGACAGGGGTCCTACAATGAGCAGTTCTTC
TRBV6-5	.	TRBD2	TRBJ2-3	CASSYLTSGTDTQYF	TGTGCCAGCAGTTACTTAACTAGCGGAACAGATACGCAGTATTTT
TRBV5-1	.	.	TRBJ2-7	CASSFGQLYEQYF	TGCGCCAGCAGCTTCGGACAGCTTTACGAGCAGTACTTC
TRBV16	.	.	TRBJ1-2	CASSQPDGSGYTF	TGTGCCAGCAGCCAACCGGATGGGTCTGGCTACACCTTC
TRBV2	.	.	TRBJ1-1	CASSEALGFTEAFF	TGTGCCAGCAGTGAAGCGCTCGGGTTCACTGAAGCTTTCTTT
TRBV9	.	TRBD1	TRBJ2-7	CASSVTGTGNYEQYF	TGTGCCAGCAGCGTGACCGGGACAGGAAACTACGAGCAGTACTTC